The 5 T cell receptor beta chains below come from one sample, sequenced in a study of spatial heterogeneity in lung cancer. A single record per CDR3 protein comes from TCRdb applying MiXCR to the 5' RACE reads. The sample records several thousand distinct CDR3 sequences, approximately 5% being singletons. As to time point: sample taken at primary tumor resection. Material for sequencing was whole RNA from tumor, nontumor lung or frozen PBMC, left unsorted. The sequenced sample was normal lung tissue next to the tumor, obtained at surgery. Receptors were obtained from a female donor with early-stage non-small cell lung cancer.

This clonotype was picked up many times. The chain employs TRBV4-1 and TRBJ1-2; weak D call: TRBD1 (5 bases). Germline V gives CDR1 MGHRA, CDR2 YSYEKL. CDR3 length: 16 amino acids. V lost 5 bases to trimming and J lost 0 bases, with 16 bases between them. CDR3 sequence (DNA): TGCGCCAGCAGCGTAACGGGACGGGGAGCTAACTATGGCTACACCTTC. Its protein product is CASSVTGRGANYGYTF.

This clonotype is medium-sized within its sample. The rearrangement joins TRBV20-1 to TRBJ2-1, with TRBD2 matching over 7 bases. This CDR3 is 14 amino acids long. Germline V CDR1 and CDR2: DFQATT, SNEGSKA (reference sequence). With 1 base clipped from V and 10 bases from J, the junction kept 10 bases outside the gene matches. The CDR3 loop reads CSARVPSGTGEQFF. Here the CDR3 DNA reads TGCAGTGCTAGAGTGCCTAGCGGCACGGGCGAGCAGTTCTTC.

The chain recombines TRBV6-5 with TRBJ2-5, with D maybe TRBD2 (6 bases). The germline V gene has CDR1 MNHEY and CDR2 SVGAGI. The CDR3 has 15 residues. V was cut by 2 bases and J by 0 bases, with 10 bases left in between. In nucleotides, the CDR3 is TGTGCCAGCAGTTACGGAGGGCGACACCAAGAGACCCAGTACTTC. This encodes CASSYGGRHQETQYF.

The CDR3 region has the DNA TGCGCCAGCAGCCCCCCGGGTAGCGGGGGGGCCGCCGAGCAGTACTTC. It specifies CASSPPGSGGAAEQYF. The chain employs TRBV5-1 and TRBJ2-7, with 11 bases fitting TRBD2. V trimming: 4 bases; J trimming: 6 bases; junction bases outside the gene matches: 12. Germline V gene sequence: CDR1 SGHRS, CDR2 YFSETQ. CDR3 length: 16 amino acids.

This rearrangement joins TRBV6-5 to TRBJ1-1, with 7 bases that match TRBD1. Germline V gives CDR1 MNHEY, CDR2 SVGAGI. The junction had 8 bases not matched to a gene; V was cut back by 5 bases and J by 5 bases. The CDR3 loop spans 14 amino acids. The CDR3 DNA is TGTGCCAGCAGTGTCGACAGGGTAAGGACTGAAGCTTTCTTT. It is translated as CASSVDRVRTEAFF.